This T cell receptor (beta chain) was identified during a study of T cell responses to AZD1222 COVID-19 vaccine. Study findings and constraints: Spike-specific TCR breadth and depth rose after two AZD1222 doses.

Some clones are missing from TCRdb's copy, which holds only in-frame ones; the method was immunoSEQ multiplex PCR. The sample includes 90,000 to 140,000 clones, 85% to 90% of them seen just once. This clone was seen only once. Its cognate antigen is unknown. The CDR3 is made up of 16 amino acids. Germline CDR1 is SEHNR and CDR2 is FQNEAQ (reference sequence). The ends lost 2 bases at V and 4 bases at J; junction bases unmatched: 8. This clonotype originated in an adult in good health. Sequences were derived from peripheral blood, sampled on day 0 of AZD1222 vaccination. The rearrangement links TRBV7-9 to TRBJ1-1; 9 nucleotides align to TRBD1. The CDR3: CASSLPDRGFRTEAFF. In DNA, the CDR3 is TGTGCCAGCAGCTTACCGGACAGGGGTTTCCGCACTGAAGCTTTCTTT.